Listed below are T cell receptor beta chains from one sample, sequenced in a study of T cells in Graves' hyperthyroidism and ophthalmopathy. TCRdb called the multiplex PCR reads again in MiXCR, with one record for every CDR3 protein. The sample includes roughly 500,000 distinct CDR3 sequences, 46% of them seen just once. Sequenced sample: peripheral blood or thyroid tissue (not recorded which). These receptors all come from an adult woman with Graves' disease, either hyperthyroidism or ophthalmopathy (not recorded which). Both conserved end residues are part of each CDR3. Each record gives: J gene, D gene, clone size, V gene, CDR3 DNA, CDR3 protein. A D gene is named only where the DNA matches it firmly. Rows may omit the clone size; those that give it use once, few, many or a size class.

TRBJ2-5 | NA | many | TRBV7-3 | TGTGCCAGCAGCCCCGCTAGCTGGGAGACCCAGTACTTC | CASSPASWETQYF
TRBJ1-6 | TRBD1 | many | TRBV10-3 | TGTGCCATCAGTGCAGGACAGGGGAATTCACCCCTCCACTTT | CAISAGQGNSPLHF
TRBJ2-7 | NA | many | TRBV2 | TGTGCCAGCACCGGGTTGAAGAGCTACGAGCAGTACTTC | CASTGLKSYEQYF
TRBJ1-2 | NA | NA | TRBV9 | TGTGCCAGCAGCGTTTTACAGGGTCGCGGCTACACCTTC | CASSVLQGRGYTF
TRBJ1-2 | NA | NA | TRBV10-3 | TGTGCCATCAGTGCGACAGAGGTCTCTGATCCGGGACTATATGGCTACACCTTC | CAISATEVSDPGLYGYTF
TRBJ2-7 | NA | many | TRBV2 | TGTGCCAGCAGTGTCCGTCAGGGAGGAAACGAGCAGTACTTC | CASSVRQGGNEQYF
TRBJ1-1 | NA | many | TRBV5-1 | TGCGCCAGCAGCCCCTCACCGGGGAACACTGAAGCTTTCTTT | CASSPSPGNTEAFF
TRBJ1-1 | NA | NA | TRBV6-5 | TGTGCCAGCTGTAAGGGACGGAACACTGAAGCTTTCTTT | CASCKGRNTEAFF
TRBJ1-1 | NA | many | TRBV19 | TGTGCCAGTAGTGGGACAAAAGAAGCTTTCTTT | CASSGTKEAFF
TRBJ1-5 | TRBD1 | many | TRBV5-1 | TGCGCCAGCAGCCTCTCCCCGGGACAGGGCCAGCCCCAGCATTTT | CASSLSPGQGQPQHF
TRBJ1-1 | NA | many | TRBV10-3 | TGTGCCATCAGTGAGTCGAACGTAGAAGCTTTCTTT | CAISESNVEAFF
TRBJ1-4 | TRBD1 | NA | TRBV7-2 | TGTGCCAGCAGCTTAGGGTGGCAGGGGGGGGAAAAACTGTTTTTT | CASSLGWQGGEKLFF
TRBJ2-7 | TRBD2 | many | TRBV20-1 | TGCAGTGCTGGGAGCGGGAGGGCTTGGTACGAGCAGTACTTC | CSAGSGRAWYEQYF
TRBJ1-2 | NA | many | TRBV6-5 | TGTGCCAGCACCCTCTTTAATGGGGTGGCGACTAACTATGGCTACACCTTC | CASTLFNGVATNYGYTF
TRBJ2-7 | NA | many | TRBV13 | TGTGCCAGCAGCTTAGGCCGCCGGGGGATAGACTACGAGCAGTACTTC | CASSLGRRGIDYEQYF
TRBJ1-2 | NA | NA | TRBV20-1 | TGCAGTGCTAGAGAAGGAACAGATTCTAACTATGGCTACACCTTC | CSAREGTDSNYGYTF
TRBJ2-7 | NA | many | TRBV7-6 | TGTGCCAGCAGCTTAGGGACGGAGACCTACGAGCAGTACTTC | CASSLGTETYEQYF
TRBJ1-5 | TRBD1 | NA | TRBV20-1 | TGCAGTGCCGGGACAGGGGGAGGGAATCAGCCCCAGCATTTT | CSAGTGGGNQPQHF
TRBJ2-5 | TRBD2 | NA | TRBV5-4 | TGTGCCAGCAGCTTGGTACTAGCGGGAGAGACCCAGTACTTC | CASSLVLAGETQYF
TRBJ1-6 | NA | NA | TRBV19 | TGTGCCAGTACCCCGAGGGGGGATAATTCACCCCTCCACTTT | CASTPRGDNSPLHF
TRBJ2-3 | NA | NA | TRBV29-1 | TGCAGCGTTGAACTTCCCATAGGCACGACAGATACGCAGTATTTT | CSVELPIGTTDTQYF
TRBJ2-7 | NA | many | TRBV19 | TGTGCCAGTAGTATCGTAGCCGGTGGACGCTACGAGCAGTACTTC | CASSIVAGGRYEQYF
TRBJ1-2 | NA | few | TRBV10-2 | TGCGCCAGCAGTTACGGAACCTATGGCTACACCTTC | CASSYGTYGYTF
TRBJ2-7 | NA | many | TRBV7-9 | TGTGCCAGCAGCTTAGTTGGCGGGACGAGCTCCTACGAGCAGTACTTC | CASSLVGGTSSYEQYF
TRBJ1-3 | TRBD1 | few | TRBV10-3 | TGTGCCATCAACCAGGACAGGGACCCTGGAAACACCATATATTTT | CAINQDRDPGNTIYF
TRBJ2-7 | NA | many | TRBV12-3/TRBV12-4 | TGTGCCAGCAGTTTACAGGGTAGATACGAGCAGTACTTC | CASSLQGRYEQYF
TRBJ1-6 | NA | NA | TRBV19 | TGTGCCAGTACGGCCGAAAATTCACCCCTCCACTTT | CASTAENSPLHF
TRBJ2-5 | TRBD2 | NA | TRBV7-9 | TGTGCCAGCAGCTTATATGCGGGAGGAGGAGAGACCCAGTACTTC | CASSLYAGGGETQYF
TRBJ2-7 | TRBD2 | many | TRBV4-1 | TGCGCCAGCAGCCAAGAACCGGGACTAGTGGCCTACGAGCAGTACTTC | CASSQEPGLVAYEQYF
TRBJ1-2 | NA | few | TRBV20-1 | TGCAGTGCTAGACGTCCGAGCGACACCTTC | CSARRPSDTF
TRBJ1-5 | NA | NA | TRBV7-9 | TGTGCCAGCAGCTTAGTCGCGGGGGAGACCCAGCATTTT | CASSLVAGETQHF
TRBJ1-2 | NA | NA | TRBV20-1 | TGCAGCGACCGGACGGAATATGGCTACACCTTC | CSDRTEYGYTF
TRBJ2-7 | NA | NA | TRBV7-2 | TGTGCCAGCACCCTCGAGCCAAGAGCCTACGAGCAGTACTTC | CASTLEPRAYEQYF
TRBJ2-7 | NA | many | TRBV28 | TGTGCCAGCAGTCCACCAGGACTGCCCTACGAGCAGTACTTC | CASSPPGLPYEQYF
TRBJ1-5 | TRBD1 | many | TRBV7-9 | TGTGCCAGCAGCTCCGGGACAGGGGGAAAACAGCCCCAGCATTTT | CASSSGTGGKQPQHF
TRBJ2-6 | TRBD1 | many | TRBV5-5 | TGTGCCAGCAGCGGACAGGGTAGTGGGGCCAACGTCCTGACTTTC | CASSGQGSGANVLTF
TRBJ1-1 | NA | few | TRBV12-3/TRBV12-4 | TGTGCCAGCAGGTCGGGAGCAGAAGCTTTCTTT | CASRSGAEAFF
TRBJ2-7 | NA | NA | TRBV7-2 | TGCGCCAGCAGCCAAAGGGACGGATTCTACGAGCAGTACTTC | CASSQRDGFYEQYF
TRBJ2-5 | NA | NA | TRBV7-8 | TGTGCCAGCAGCTTTACGACTAGGGGAGAGGAGACCCAGTACTTC | CASSFTTRGEETQYF
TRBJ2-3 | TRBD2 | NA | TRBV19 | TGTGCCAGTGGAGCGGGAGCGACAGATACGCAGTATTTT | CASGAGATDTQYF